The rows below give T cell receptor beta chains drawn from one sample of a study of T-cell memory formation after mild COVID-19. Each CDR3 protein is one row after TCRdb ran MiXCR on the 5' RACE reads. Found here are approximately 490,000 distinct CDR3 sequences, roughly 20% of them singletons; the top ten hold around 13%. The material sequenced was PBMCs or a T cell subset sorted from them (not recorded which). These receptors all stem from an adult woman who had mild COVID-19 (a few samples of this study predate the infection). Cell type and time point are not known. CDR3s include the opening cysteine and the closing phenylalanine or tryptophan. The size entry is marked missing in some rows and otherwise reads once, few, many or a size class.

clone_size,v_call,cdr3_aa
-,TRBV4-1,CASSHGQGVDEQFF
many,TRBV12-3/TRBV12-4,CASSSRDPAYNEQFF
-,TRBV19,CASSPRGLAGASDQFF
-,TRBV7-2,CATQSGRRPPNEQYF
-,TRBV7-9,CASSLSGLPHIQYF
-,TRBV6-6,CASSYSPPNYGYTF
-,TRBV7-2,CASSSTSGRLFF
-,TRBV6-2/TRBV6-3,CASSEAGTGHSPLHF
few,TRBV6-5,CASSLQPDRAVQYF
-,TRBV3-1,CASSHSGRGSYEQYF
-,TRBV3-1,CASSQDLKEYQPQHF
-,TRBV5-5,CASSLVSGVLNTEAFF
few,TRBV29-1,CSVVPSSSYEQYF
-,TRBV24-1,CATSDFSDRGSYNEQFF
few,TRBV6-5,CASSGLAGITGELFF